This TCR beta chain was recovered during a study of T cells after yellow fever vaccination. Overall study results and limits: Though it reached lower strength, the secondary response hit its peak faster, day 5 versus 15. Most primary-vaccination clones reappeared after the booster (about 97% CD4, about 88% CD8). Contamination of FACS-sorted repertoires by abundant clonotypes from the bulk population could occur.

A word on this clonotype: Its antigen is undetermined.

The TCR cDNA carried a universal primer site and UMIs from 5'RACE template switching. Each CDR3 protein is one row after TCRdb ran MiXCR on the 5' RACE reads. Found here are approximately 510,000 distinct CDR3 sequences, just over 20% of them singletons; the top ten hold roughly 16%. The CDR3 length is 14 residues. V was clipped by 2 bases and J by 7 bases, with 14 bases between them. CDR1 is SGHTA and CDR2 is FQGNSA in the germline V gene. The sample here was PBMCs, taken less than 25 days after the first yellow fever vaccination. J is TRBJ1-2 and V is TRBV7-2; D is unclear. This TCR derives from a man aged 18 to 29 who received the YFV17D yellow fever vaccine. The CDR3 spells CASSLTRHGGGYTF. The CDR3 nucleotides read TGTGCCAGCAGCTTAACCCGACACGGTGGTGGCTACACCTTC.